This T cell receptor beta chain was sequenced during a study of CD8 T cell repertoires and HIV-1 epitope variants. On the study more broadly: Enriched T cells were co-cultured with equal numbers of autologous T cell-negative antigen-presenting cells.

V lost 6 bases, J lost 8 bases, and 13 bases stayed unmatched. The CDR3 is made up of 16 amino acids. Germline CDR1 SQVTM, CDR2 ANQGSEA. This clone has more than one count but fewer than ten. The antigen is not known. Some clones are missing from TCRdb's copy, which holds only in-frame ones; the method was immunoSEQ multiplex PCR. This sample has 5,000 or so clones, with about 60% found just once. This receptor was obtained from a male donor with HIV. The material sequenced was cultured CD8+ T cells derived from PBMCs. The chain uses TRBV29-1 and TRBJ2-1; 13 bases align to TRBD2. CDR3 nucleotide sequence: TGCAGCGTGGAGGGACTAGCGGGACAACCGTGGGATGAGCAGTTCTTC. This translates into CSVEGLAGQPWDEQFF.